Sequencing of this T cell receptor (beta chain) was carried out in a study of blood T cells in healthy people across ages (dated by TCRdb to between 2015 and 2016). For context, the study as a whole: Template switching captured roughly one uniquely barcoded TCR beta cDNA molecule per two T cells in model experiments. Using deep sequencing normalized with unique cDNA molecular identifiers, the study measured how TCR beta repertoire diversity changes with age. Donors were grouped into four age groups: young (average about 15 years), middle-aged (39), aged (around 66) and long-lived (over 80). Donors of different ages were randomly distributed across sequencing lanes to avoid experimental bias. Two additional independent replicas of 1 million unique cDNA reads from the same blood draw were analyzed for two donors (one aged 18 to 29 and one aged 80 or older).

Concerning this clonotype: Its antigen target is currently unknown. Base quality data are lacking; no much larger clone is found one base away.

Receptors were amplified or captured by 5' RACE. The instrument given in TCRdb is Illumina HiSeq 2500. A second about 6 to 11 cycle PCR used a sample-barcoded 5' primer and a J-beta primer mix. A template-switch 5' adaptor carrying 12 random nucleotides introduced a unique molecular identifier onto each TCR beta cDNA molecule. Each sample yielded at least 3 million CDR3-containing paired-end reads. All of the RNA was converted into first-strand cDNA using the Mint cDNA synthesis kit, with a TRBC-specific oligonucleotide serving as the primer. Following uracil-DNA glycosylase treatment, a first 18-cycle PCR with universal primers M1SS and BC2_uni_R was performed on all cDNA. In the paper's pipeline: Each sample was normalized by randomly selecting 1 million high-quality reads, each carrying a distinct molecular identifier. Reads sharing molecular identifiers were discarded rather than binned into consensus sequences. MiTCR, set to a Q25 quality threshold and the strictest error-elimination algorithm, was used for CDR3 identification, clonotype clustering and error correction. A nonparametric unseen species model using Euler transformation provided a lower-bound estimate of total TCR beta diversity. In TCRdb, the public reads were trimmed at Q25 with fastp and aligned with MiXCR, with productive beta chains retained. Here each entry gathers all rows of one CDR3 protein and keeps the most common genes and DNA. The V and J calls and clone size come from TCRdb's table, not from the authors' own analysis. In all, the sample holds around 900,000 distinct CDR3 sequences, and roughly half of those were seen once. The ten largest clonotypes hold over 20% of the sample.

V is pared back by 5 bases and J by 12 bases, with 17 bases lying between the germline termini. The germline V gene (reference sequence) sets CDR1 to MNHEY and CDR2 to SMNVEV. The CDR3, cysteine through phenylalanine, is 13 amino acids long. Here the CDR3 DNA is all that survives: 39 bases in frame from base 1. The 39 donors, aged about 6 to 100 years, were systemically healthy Caucasian individuals from Russia. Each donor gave 8.5 to 10 milliliters of peripheral blood, collected into EDTA-treated Vacutainer tubes. Ficoll-Paque density-gradient centrifugation was used to isolate PBMCs, with at least 7 million obtained per sample. Trizol reagent was used to extract total RNA from PBMCs, with at least 6 micrograms per sample. For every donor, an aliquot of PBMCs went through flow cytometry to measure the percentages of naive CD45RAhigh/CD27high T cells. Summary of the overall study and its limitations: There was a strong correlation between observed TCR beta diversity and the percentage of naive T cells measured by flow cytometry. Observed TCR beta diversity per million T cells fell roughly linearly with age, and a significant reduction was already apparent by age about 38. Because donor CMV infection status was unknown, age-related changes in expanded clonotypes were potentially confounded. Estimates of total diversity based on one million sequenced T cells were regarded as lower bounds and as underestimates. Conclusive comparison of naive and antigen-experienced compartments was prevented by the profiling of bulk unsorted PBMCs. Compared with the aged group, the long-lived group had more naive CD4+ T cells, fewer expanded clones and increased TCR diversity, a pattern suggesting age selection.

The receptor comes from a woman in her sixties or seventies in good health. Rearrangement joined TRBV27 to TRBJ2-1; the D gene is perhaps TRBD1, from 6 matching bases. Sequencing used blood. The base sequence is TGTGCCAGCAGTACCAGGGACACAGTAAGGCAGTTCTTC. Translated, it reads CASSTRDTVRQFF.